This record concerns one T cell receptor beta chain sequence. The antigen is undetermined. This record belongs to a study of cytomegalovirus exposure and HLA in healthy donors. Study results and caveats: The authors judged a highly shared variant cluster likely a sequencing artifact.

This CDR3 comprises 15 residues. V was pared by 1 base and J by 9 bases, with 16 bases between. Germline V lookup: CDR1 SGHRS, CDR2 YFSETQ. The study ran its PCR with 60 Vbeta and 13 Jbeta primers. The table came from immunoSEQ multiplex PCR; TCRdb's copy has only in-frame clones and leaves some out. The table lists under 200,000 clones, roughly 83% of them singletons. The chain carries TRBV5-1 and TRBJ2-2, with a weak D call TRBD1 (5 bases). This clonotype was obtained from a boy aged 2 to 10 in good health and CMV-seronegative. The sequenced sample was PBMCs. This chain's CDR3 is CASSLYGAELRELFF. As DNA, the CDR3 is TGCGCCAGCAGCTTGTATGGGGCCGAGCTTAGGGAGCTGTTTTTT.